Below, 32 T cell receptor beta chains from the same sample are listed, as sequenced in a study of shared clonotypes between healthy human individuals. Repertoires were generated with immunoSEQ multiplex PCR, while TCRdb's copy carries only in-frame clones and drops some. Of around 1.1 million clones listed, approximately 78% are singletons. The source material was memory CD4+ T cells from PBMCs. The subset: CD45RA-negative fraction. The receptors come from a man in his late teens or twenties in good health. Some clones in this sample may be carry-over from other donors' samples.

CDR3 region: CASSFLGLAGRSYEQYF. The CDR3 DNA reads as TGTGCCAGCAGTTTCCTCGGACTAGCGGGGCGCTCCTACGAGCAGTACTTC. The chain links TRBV2 to TRBJ2-7; 12 bases agree with TRBD2. Trimming cost V 5 bases and J 0 bases; bases outside gene matches: 8. Germline CDR1 reads SNHLY; CDR2 reads FYNNEI. There are 17 residues in the CDR3.

This clone was recorded a few times. The genes are TRBV10-3 and TRBJ2-3; 7 bases line up with TRBD2. This CDR3 is built from 18 residues. With 0 bases clipped from V and 6 bases from J, the junction kept 15 bases outside the gene matches. Germline V lookup: CDR1 ENHRY, CDR2 SYGVKD. The CDR3 coding sequence is TGTGCCATCAGTGAGTCGCCCTCCCGAGGCGGGAGATCGGATACGCAGTATTTT. It codes for CAISESPSRGGRSDTQYF.

This chain links TRBV10-3 with TRBJ2-2, with TRBD2 matching 7 bases. Germline lookup yields CDR1 ENHRY and CDR2 SYGVKD. The CDR3 has 16 residues. Unmatched junction bases numbered 6, after V lost 2 bases and J lost 3 bases. The DNA of the CDR3 is TGTGCCATCAGTGAGGAGGCGGGAGCATACACCGGGGAGCTGTTTTTT. This codes for CAISEEAGAYTGELFF.

This clone was detected many times. The V gene is TRBV7-2, the J gene TRBJ1-1; D gene unclear. Trimming took 5 bases from V and 3 from J, leaving 19 bases between them. Germline V CDR1 and CDR2: SGHTA, FQGNSA. The length of the CDR3 is 16 residues. DNA of the CDR3: TGTGCCAGCAGCCCCATACCGGCCGCCATCTACACTGAAGCTTTCTTT. Translating gives CASSPIPAAIYTEAFF.

The chain employs TRBV18 and TRBJ2-2, with a tentative D call TRBD2 (6 bases). Germline loops: CDR1 KGHSH, CDR2 LQKENI. CDR3 size: 14 residues. Trimming pared 1 base from V and 5 bases from J, leaving 8 bases between. This CDR3 reads CASSPLGGTGELFF. The DNA of the CDR3 is TGTGCCAGCTCACCACTCGGAGGGACCGGGGAGCTGTTTTTT.

As concerns this clone: This may stem from a read error, because a much larger clone lies one nucleotide away. The V and J genes are TRBV14 and TRBJ2-5; D is possibly TRBD2 (5 bases). The germline V gene encodes CDR1 SGHDN and CDR2 FVKESK. V lost 6 bases, J lost 5 bases, and 7 bases lay in between. The CDR3 spans 11 residues. The CDR3 loop reads CASSRGETQYF. CDR3 bases: TGTGCCAGCAGTCGAGGGGAGACCCAGTACTTC.

This clone appeared many times. This sample also contains other DNA sequences that code for the same CDR3. The rearrangement joins TRBV9 to TRBJ2-5; 8 positions agree with TRBD1. The germline V gene encodes CDR1 SGDLS and CDR2 YYNGEE. The junction had 9 bases not matched to a gene; V was cut back by 0 bases and J by 5 bases. CDR3 length equals 16 residues. The CDR3, as DNA: TGTGCCAGCAGCGTAGGGTACTACAGGGGGGACGAGACCCAGTACTTC. The encoded protein is CASSVGYYRGDETQYF.

The chain uses TRBV5-4 and TRBJ2-3, with a weak D call TRBD2 (5 bases). Germline assignment: CDR1 SGHNT and CDR2 YYREEE (reference sequence). V lost 4 bases and J lost 1, with 10 bases in between. The CDR3 covers 14 residues. The CDR3 DNA reads as TGTGCCAGCAGCGTACTAGGAGGCACAGATACGCAGTATTTT. It encodes CASSVLGGTDTQYF. Using reference TRBV5-4 and TRBJ2-3 for the parts outside the CDR3, the full variable domain is ETGVTQSPTHLIKTRGQQVTLRCSSQSGHNTVSWYQQALGQGPQFIFQYYREEENGRGNFPPRFSGLQFPNYSSELNVNALELDDSALYLCASSVLGGTDTQYFGPGTRLTVL.

V gene TRBV5-5 combines with J gene TRBJ1-2; TRBD1 aligns across 8 bases. J was trimmed by 4 bases and V by 7 bases; bases with no gene match: 9. The CDR3 has 14 amino acids. The germline gives CDR1 SGHKS, CDR2 YYEKEE (reference sequence). In nucleotides, the CDR3 is TGTGCCAGCCGGCTTGTGACAGGGGCCTATGGCTACACCTTC. It codes for CASRLVTGAYGYTF.

CDR3 sequence reads: CASRSGTVSYGYTF. As DNA, the CDR3 is TGTGCCAGCAGGTCCGGGACAGTCAGCTATGGCTACACCTTC. The genes are TRBV2 and TRBJ1-2; 7 bases align to TRBD1. The V gene's germline CDR1 is SNHLY and CDR2 FYNNEI. The length of the CDR3 is 14 residues. The V gene end was trimmed by 6 bases and the J gene end by 4 bases; junction bases not matched to a gene: 8.

As concerns this clone: A read error may account for a junction end that differs from germline. CDR3 DNA: TGCAGCGTTGGGACAGCCCAAAACATTCAGTACTTC. Its protein product is CSVGTAQNIQYF. J is TRBJ2-4 and V is TRBV29-1, with D possibly being TRBD1 (6 bases). The CDR3 covers 12 residues. Per the germline V gene, CDR1 is SQVTM and CDR2 is ANQGSEA.

This sequence joins TRBV7-6 and TRBJ2-1, with TRBD2 matching 8 bases. This CDR3 has 15 residues. J gave up 4 bases and V 5 bases, and 7 bases lay outside the gene matches. From germline, CDR1 is SGHVS and CDR2 FNYEAQ. CDR3 DNA: TGTGCCAGCAGCACGGGGGGGACTGAGTACAATGAGCAGTTCTTC. It yields the protein CASSTGGTEYNEQFF. Using reference TRBV7-6 and TRBJ2-1 for the parts outside the CDR3, the full variable domain is GAGVSQSPRYKVTKRGQDVALRCDPISGHVSLYWYRQALGQGPEFLTYFNYEAQQDKSGLPNDRFSAERPEGSISTLTIQRTEQRDSAMYRCASSTGGTEYNEQFFGPGTRLTVL.

V usage is TRBV28 and J usage is TRBJ2-1; a weak D match, TRBD2 (6 bases). The CDR3 runs 15 residues. Germline V gives CDR1 MDHEN, CDR2 SYDVKM. V was shortened by 7 bases and J by 4 bases, with 17 bases between the two germline ends. CDR3 loop: CASTLRTTEYNEQFF. Written as DNA, the CDR3 is TGTGCCAGCACCTTAAGGACTACCGAGTACAATGAGCAGTTCTTC.

The chain carries TRBV5-6 and TRBJ2-5; D perhaps matches TRBD2 (7 bases). V dropped 5 bases and J dropped 5 bases, with 16 bases sitting between them. CDR3 size: 14 residues. CDR1 and CDR2 (germline): SGHDT, YYEEEE. CDR3 residues: CASSAGAQQETQYF. As DNA, the CDR3 is TGTGCCAGCAGTGCGGGGGCGCAGCAGGAGACCCAGTACTTC.

The V and J genes are TRBV2 and TRBJ2-1; 10 bases fit TRBD1. CDR1 SNHLY and CDR2 FYNNEI come from the germline V gene. V lost 4 bases and J lost 3; bases outside the gene matches: 3. The CDR3 extends over 15 amino acids. Written as DNA, the CDR3 is TGTGCCAGCAGTGGAGGACAGGGGGACTACAATGAGCAGTTCTTC. Protein: CASSGGQGDYNEQFF.

V is TRBV7-9 and J is TRBJ1-5, with a possible D match to TRBD1 (6 bases). Germline CDR1 and CDR2: SEHNR and FQNEAQ (reference sequence). The CDR3 has 17 amino acids. Trimming took 1 base from V and 0 from J, leaving 13 bases between them. The CDR3 sequence is CASSLGEGGNSNQPQHF. DNA for the CDR3: TGTGCCAGCAGCTTAGGGGAGGGGGGGAATAGCAATCAGCCCCAGCATTTT.

This clone was seen ten or more times. The V gene is TRBV5-1, the J gene TRBJ1-3; D gene unclear. The CDR3 covers 15 residues. V was cut by 0 bases and J by 7 bases, with 14 bases left in between. Germline V gene sequence: CDR1 SGHRS, CDR2 YFSETQ. The CDR3 bases are TGCGCCAGCAGCTTGGGTGCGGGGAGCTCGAACACCATATATTTT. It yields the protein CASSLGAGSSNTIYF.

This clone was counted a few times. The chain has TRBV5-1 and TRBJ2-2; maybe TRBD1 (6 bases). Germline V gene sequence: CDR1 SGHRS, CDR2 YFSETQ. Between the trimmed V and J ends, which lost 4 bases and 1 base, there was a span of 11 bases. The CDR3 has 15 amino acids. As DNA, the CDR3 is TGCGCCAGCAGCACGTCGACAGGGAACACCGGGGAGCTGTTTTTT. Translation gives CASSTSTGNTGELFF.

The chain carries TRBV28 and TRBJ2-6; D is unclear. V lost 4 bases to trimming and J lost 5 bases, with 9 bases between them. CDR1 is MDHEN, CDR2 SYDVKM, per germline. This CDR3 region has 14 residues. The CDR3 reads CASSSPLWANVLTF. The CDR3 DNA reads TGTGCCAGCAGTTCCCCTCTCTGGGCCAACGTCCTGACTTTC.

This chain links TRBV6-1 with TRBJ2-1; 9 bases agree with TRBD1. Per germline, CDR1 MNHNS and CDR2 SASEGT. The CDR3 is 19 amino acids. V gave up 4 bases and J gave up 0 bases; unmatched junction bases: 13. The CDR3 DNA follows: TGTGCCAGCAGTGTATCGGGACAGGGATCCTTGGGCTCCTACAATGAGCAGTTCTTC. It specifies CASSVSGQGSLGSYNEQFF.

V is TRBV28 and J is TRBJ1-5; D unresolved. The ends were cut back, 2 bases at V and 2 bases at J, with 16 bases in the middle. This CDR3 is 17 amino acids long. In germline, CDR1 is MDHEN, CDR2 SYDVKM. DNA of the CDR3: TGTGCCAGCAGTTTAGTCAGGCGGGTGGTGGGCAATCAGCCCCAGCATTTT. Encoded protein: CASSLVRRVVGNQPQHF.

This chain links TRBV5-1 with TRBJ1-2, with 7 bases fitting TRBD1. This CDR3 contains 17 residues. The junction had 13 bases not matched to a gene; V was cut back by 4 bases and J by 1 base. Germline V gene data show CDR1 as SGHRS and CDR2 as YFSETQ. CDR3 residues: CASSVPGNRGINYGYTF. The CDR3 DNA reads TGCGCCAGCAGCGTTCCCGGAAACAGGGGAATTAACTATGGCTACACCTTC.

The chain is built from TRBV2 and TRBJ1-1; D is unresolved. Trimming removed 5 bases at V and 1 base at J, with 11 bases between. Germline CDR1 is SNHLY and CDR2 is FYNNEI. The CDR3 loop spans 14 amino acids. CDR3 DNA: TGTGCCAGCAGTTCAAAGGCGGGGAACACTGAAGCTTTCTTT. It translates to CASSSKAGNTEAFF.

As DNA, the CDR3 is TGTGCCAGCAGCGTCACTAGCGGCACAGATACGCAGTATTTT. This sequence encodes CASSVTSGTDTQYF. The chain uses TRBV9 and TRBJ2-3, with 7 bases that match TRBD2. V dropped 2 bases and J dropped 1; count of bases not matched to a gene: 1. The CDR3 contains 14 residues. From germline, CDR1 is SGDLS and CDR2 YYNGEE.

This chain joins TRBV6-6 and TRBJ2-1; D remains unclear. V was pared by 2 bases and J by 8 bases, with 13 bases between. The germline V gene has CDR1 MNHNY and CDR2 SVGAGI (reference sequence). CDR3 length: 14 residues. The CDR3 nucleotides read TGTGCCAGCAGTTACGGCAGCAAAACGGATGAGCAGTTCTTC. Its protein is CASSYGSKTDEQFF.

This chain joins TRBV28 and TRBJ1-2; D is ambiguous. The CDR3 contains 14 residues. Between the trimmed V and J ends, which lost 4 bases and 6 bases, there was a span of 15 bases. Germline assignment: CDR1 MDHEN and CDR2 SYDVKM. In DNA, the CDR3 is TGTGCCAGCAGTTCCACGAGACGGGTACATGGCTACACCTTC. It specifies CASSSTRRVHGYTF.

CDR3 nucleotide sequence: TGCGCCAGCAGCCCAATCCGGGACAGCTCCTACGAGCAGTACTTC. Translated, it gives CASSPIRDSSYEQYF. The chain combines TRBV5-1 with TRBJ2-7; 7 bases map to TRBD1. J was trimmed by 0 bases and V by 4 bases; bases with no gene match: 7. The germline V gene encodes CDR1 SGHRS and CDR2 YFSETQ. CDR3 size: 15 residues.

V gene TRBV7-2 combines with J gene TRBJ2-4; D is perhaps TRBD1 or TRBD2 (5 bases each). Germline values: CDR1 SGHTA, CDR2 FQGNSA. There are 14 residues in the CDR3. Trimming took off 7 bases at V and 9 bases at J, with 19 bases between the two ends. The CDR3 here is CASNSGTGFGIQYF. CDR3 coding DNA: TGTGCCAGCAACTCCGGGACGGGTTTCGGCATTCAGTACTTC.

The V call is TRBV27, the J call TRBJ2-3, with 16 bases fitting TRBD2. Per germline, CDR1 MNHEY and CDR2 SMNVEV (reference sequence). The CDR3 runs 16 residues. V shed 7 bases, J shed 2 bases, and the junction held 3 bases outside the gene matches. As DNA, the CDR3 is TGTGCCAGCAAGGGACTAGCGGGAGGGGACACAGATACGCAGTATTTT. It translates to CASKGLAGGDTDTQYF.

In its sample, this clone was seen a few times. The chain joins TRBV2 to TRBJ1-5; D uncertain. V was cut by 7 bases and J by 4 bases, with 8 bases left in between. This CDR3 has 12 residues. Germline values: CDR1 SNHLY, CDR2 FYNNEI. The CDR3 reads CASTLGNQPQHF. In DNA, the CDR3 is TGTGCCAGCACCCTGGGGAATCAGCCCCAGCATTTT.

This clone was found once. This chain uses TRBV5-1 with TRBJ2-3; D uncertain. Germline values: CDR1 SGHRS, CDR2 YFSETQ. V was cut by 5 bases and J by 3 bases, with 10 bases left in between. The CDR3 loop spans 13 amino acids. CDR3 sequence (DNA): TGCGCCAGCAGAAAGTACCGGACAGATACGCAGTATTTT. Its translation: CASRKYRTDTQYF. Full variable domain (missing parts from reference TRBV5-1 and TRBJ2-3): KAGVTQTPRYLIKTRGQQVTLSCSPISGHRSVSWYQQTPGQGLQFLFEYFSETQRNKGNFPGRFSGRQFSNSRSEMNVSTLELGDSALYLCASRKYRTDTQYFGPGTRLTVL.

The chain employs TRBV5-6 and TRBJ1-1; D is ambiguous. This CDR3 contains 12 residues. From germline, CDR1 is SGHDT and CDR2 YYEEEE. V lost 5 bases and J 0 bases, leaving 5 bases between the germline ends. CDR3 residues: CASSLMNTEAFF. CDR3 nucleotides: TGTGCCAGCAGTTTGATGAACACTGAAGCTTTCTTT.